This TCR beta chain appears in the sequencing data of a study of T cells in Graves' hyperthyroidism and ophthalmopathy. Among the patients, aged 18 to 65, hyperthyroidism was newly diagnosed and had lasted under 2 months. It was RNA transcripts that yielded the amplified TCR beta CDR3 regions. Carried out on the TCR CDR3, a first-round RT-PCR used the HTBI primer set. TCRdb recomputed calls from the multiplex PCR reads with MiXCR, one row per CDR3 protein. The table includes roughly 740,000 distinct CDR3 sequences, about 17% detected once. The CDR3 runs to 15 residues. Germline CDR1 and CDR2: KGHDR and SFDVKD. Trimming left V 4 bases short and J 2 bases short, with 10 bases between.

The sample comprised blood. The chain joins TRBV24-1 to TRBJ1-4, with a tentative D call TRBD1 (6 bases). The sequence was obtained from a man between 18 and 29 years old with Graves' hyperthyroidism. DNA for the CDR3: TGTGCCACCAGTGACCCAGGGGATACTAATGAAAAACTGTTTTTT. It encodes CATSDPGDTNEKLFF.